This TCR beta chain originates from a study of cytomegalovirus exposure and HLA in healthy donors (dated 2017 in TCRdb). Regarding the research as a whole: In an earlier analysis of roughly 590 of the donors, 250 to 300 Gb of sequence data and 120 million or so unique TCR beta sequences from roughly 200 million T cells were reported. The number of donors typed differed by locus, with roughly 620-640 for A, B, C, DRB1 and DQB1, over 500 for DQA1, approximately 570 for DPA1, and 400 to 490 for DPB1. An early release covering around 630 HLA-typed donors comprised about 300 gigabases of sequencing data and around 80 million unique TCR sequences. In addition to the first cohort of hundreds of subjects, a separate validation cohort of approximately 130 different subjects was used. Using immunosequencing, the study profiled T cell repertoires from approximately 700 subjects and related those repertoires to cytomegalovirus serostatus. In a later analysis, previously published TCR beta repertoires from 670 or so donors were re-analyzed and high-resolution HLA genotyping was added so that TCR occurrence patterns could be studied. In the later analysis, no new phenotypic data were used to find candidate immune exposures; instead, reliance was placed on TCR beta sequences and their occurrence across donors. HLA typing covered class I and class II loci at four-digit resolution. To predict cytomegalovirus infection status, the study combined high-throughput TCR immunosequencing, statistical association of individual TCRs with disease status, and machine learning. An earlier analysis of approximately 630 of the donors applied high-throughput TCR beta sequencing to assess whether each TCR beta V gene segment acted as functional or pseudogenic. The genetic ancestry cluster associated with self-reported Caucasian donors included about four fifths of the roughly 400 genotyped donors. The aim of the study was to test whether cataloging public T cell receptors could identify signatures of past pathogen exposure. Among around 400 genotyped donors of the cohort, an average of around 220,000 unique TCR beta nucleotide sequences was sequenced per donor, of which roughly 17% were non-productive. Roughly five DR-DQ haplotypes were treated as single units for association and clustering because of strong linkage in the cohort. A later genetic analysis used genome-wide SNP genotypes for about 65% of the roughly 700 donors, treating that subset as a discovery cohort. Alongside the repertoire data, information on donor age, sex, ethnicity and CMV serostatus was compiled. Every discovery cohort repertoire had been produced on one sequencing platform. The study at large found these results: Compared with equally common non-associated chains, HLA-associated TCR beta chains in a later analysis were more clonally expanded and had lower generation probabilities. This cohort had only TCR beta chains sequenced, and the lack of alpha or paired-chain data limited which features could be detected. CMV serostatus was the only immune exposure information available for the cohort. Sequencing depth was assumed to be roughly uniform across donors in the presence/absence analyses, though that assumption may not hold. Strong co-occurrence of HLA alleles, especially DR and DQ, made assigning TCR associations to individual alleles difficult. At a false discovery rate of 0.05, a later analysis linked 15,000 to 20,000 TCR beta sequences to specific HLA alleles. It was suggested by the authors that the approach could potentially be generalized to other disease states and immunological phenotypes. In vitro tests confirmed that three of the cytomegalovirus-associated TCR beta chains recognize cytomegalovirus antigens. A further reported finding was that TCR beta sequences accurately predicted the HLA-A and HLA-B alleles for most subjects in the first cohort. The earlier analysis of almost 600 of the donors excluded 15 to 20 rarely observed V segments, including chromosome 9 orphons, because counts were too low. In a later genetic analysis, fewer N-insertions in productive TCRs were reported among donors in an Asian-associated ancestry cluster than the approximately 670-donor mean. Because HLA typing was unavailable for some donors at each locus, only the typed subset was used in association tests. A later analysis reported that several top co-occurrence clusters appeared linked to parvovirus B19, influenza, CMV and Epstein-Barr virus. A cluster of highly shared sequence variants was judged likely to represent a technical artifact of the sequencing pipeline. In a later genetic analysis, a missense DCLRE1C variant was associated with V-gene and J-gene trimming of TCR beta chains, and the association was replicated in an independent cohort. In the study, around 160 TCR beta chains were listed as associated with cytomegalovirus. A later analysis found that most CMV-associated TCR beta chains appeared HLA-restricted, with HLA associations seemingly driven largely by CMV exposure. According to a later analysis, TCR association rates differed among HLA loci, with DRB1 alleles showing the most associated TCRs and HLA-C alleles showing the fewest. The classifier was reported to diagnose cytomegalovirus status with high specificity and sensitivity in both the original cohort and the validation cohort. Linkage disequilibrium might explain the correlated functional status among segregating V segments, but an unknown experimental factor could not be excluded. In an earlier analysis of a few hundred of the donors, most TCR beta V segments were observed in productive rearrangements about 87% or about 30% of the time, broadly matching IMGT annotations. Across donors, most TCR sequences were observed very rarely, whereas some public TCRs were present in many individuals.

The receptor library was made with the immunoSEQ multiplex PCR assay. The multiplex PCR relied on a mix of 60 forward primers for TCR Vbeta segments and 13 reverse primers for TCR Jbeta segments. The CDR3 region of rearranged TCR beta genes was amplified from genomic DNA with a multiplex PCR assay. The Illumina HiSeq System was used to sequence the amplified TCR beta libraries as 87-base-pair reads. The original pipeline was this. In a later analysis, tens of millions of unique TCR beta chains were counted across the 500 to 850 repertoires, and roughly 11 million of these chains were shared by at least two donors. To remove PCR and sequencing errors, raw reads were error-corrected and collapsed into unique sequences using a nearest-neighbor algorithm that merged closely related sequences. V, D and J gene segments were assigned by aligning CDR3 sequences to IMGT reference sequences. For a sequence to be retained, at least a six-nucleotide match to both a V gene segment and a J gene segment was required. A rearrangement was called productive if the CDR3 had no stop codons and remained in frame with V and J, and every other rearrangement was called non-productive. CDR3 was defined according to IMGT convention as the region running from the second conserved V-encoded cysteine to the conserved J-encoded phenylalanine. Sequences without an unambiguous match to a single V gene segment were excluded from the earlier analysis of several hundred of the donors. An earlier analysis of several hundred of the donors called V segments functional above 56.7% productive rearrangements and segregating when the between-donor standard deviation exceeded 5%. A statistical classification framework was built for diagnosing cytomegalovirus status from the catalog of TCR beta chain sequences. In a later analysis, V and J genes were assigned by comparing TCR nucleotide sequences against IMGT/GENE-DB human TR gene sequences. In a later analysis, CDR3 sequences and most-parsimonious VDJ recombination scenarios were assigned using the TCRdist pipeline. In a later analysis, each TCR beta chain was defined by its CDR3 amino acid sequence together with its V-gene family, and reads without a unique V-gene family were excluded. In a later analysis, fewer than 600 highly shared, low-generation-probability nucleotide sequences were removed to address suspected cross-contamination and a sequencing artifact. A later analysis calculated a clonal expansion index for each public chain from normalized within-repertoire ranks of inferred template counts. Generation probabilities in a later analysis came from a VDJ recombination model fitted to out-of-frame rearrangements, and those results were checked against IGoR. In a later analysis, TCR-TCR, TCR-HLA and TCR-CMV co-occurrence was scored with hypergeometric tests, and a repertoire-size bias correction was applied to TCR pairs. False discovery rates were estimated in a later analysis by permuting HLA or CMV assignments 20 times. In a later analysis, co-occurring TCRs were grouped using DBSCAN, with TCRdist sequence similarity added in when clustering inside HLA-allele-positive subsets. Repertoires with fewer than 30,000 or more than 120,000 public chains, plus five repertoires with anomalous nucleotide sharing, were excluded from co-occurrence clustering. TCRdb's version of the immuneACCESS table is confined to in-frame rearrangements and falls short of the full clone set. An unresolved V gene accounts for under half of the shortfall where checked; the remainder is of unknown origin. That table is the source of V, J and clone size, and D and trimming were worked out from the DNA. For this sample there are about 190,000 clones; about nine tenths appear just once. The ten largest clones represent around 0.99% of the sample.

The cohort was made up of roughly 670 healthy bone marrow donors. At the time of sampling, all cohort members were nominally healthy, though unrecorded immune exposures were likely present. The donor tested CMV seronegative, placing the donor among the 350 to 400 seronegative members of the cohort. A peripheral blood sample was provided by each donor, and peripheral blood mononuclear cells were used for TCR beta sequencing. The Qiagen DNeasy Blood Extraction Kit was used to extract genomic DNA from the blood cell samples. To note about this clone: This clone's antigen is unknown. Per-base qualities were not stored, and no clone one base away is much larger.

The clonotype originates from a boy under 10 years old in good health and CMV-seronegative. The sequenced sample consisted of PBMCs.

The base sequence is TGTGCCAGCAGCCCTCCAGGACAGAACTCCTATGGCTACACCTTC. Its protein is CASSPPGQNSYGYTF. Recombination connected TRBV28 to TRBJ1-2, with a tentative D gene TRBD1 over 6 matching bases. V lost 6 bases and J lost 4 bases; the stretch between them is 18 bases long. The germline V gene yields MDHEN for CDR1 and SYDVKM for CDR2. Spanning cysteine to phenylalanine, the CDR3 consists of 15 amino acids. The retained sequence is limited to the CDR3, 45 bases, with the frame set at the first base.